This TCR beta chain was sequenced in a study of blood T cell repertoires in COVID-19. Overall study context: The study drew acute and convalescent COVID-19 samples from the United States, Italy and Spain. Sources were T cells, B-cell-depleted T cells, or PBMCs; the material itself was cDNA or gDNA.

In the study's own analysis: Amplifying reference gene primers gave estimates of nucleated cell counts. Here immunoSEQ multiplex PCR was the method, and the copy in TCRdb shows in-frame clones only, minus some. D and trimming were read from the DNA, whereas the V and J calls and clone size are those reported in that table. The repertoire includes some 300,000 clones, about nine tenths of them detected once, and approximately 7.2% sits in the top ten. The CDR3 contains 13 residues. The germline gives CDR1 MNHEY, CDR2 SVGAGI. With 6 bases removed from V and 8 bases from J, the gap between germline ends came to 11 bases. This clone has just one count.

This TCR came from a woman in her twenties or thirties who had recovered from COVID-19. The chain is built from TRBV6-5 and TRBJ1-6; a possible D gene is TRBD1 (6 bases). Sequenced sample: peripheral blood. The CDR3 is CASSREGDSPLHF. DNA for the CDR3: TGTGCCAGCAGCCGCGAGGGGGATTCACCCCTCCACTTT.